The 3 T cell receptor beta chains reported below all come from one sample, sequenced in a study of T-cell reconstitution after alpha-beta-depleted transplantation in children (dated by TCRdb to 2015 to 2016). The protocol used for the library was PCR. The run used an Illumina HiSeq 2500. To normalize quantification of the TCRbeta repertoire, the TCR libraries were built with molecular barcoding that relied on unique molecular identifiers. Using fastp at Q25 and MiXCR, TCRdb reprocessed the public reads and kept productive beta chains. Rows merge per CDR3 protein into single entries with the most common DNA and genes. The sample includes about 980,000 distinct CDR3 sequences, with roughly 29% observed a single time. The biggest ten clones account for approximately 30% of the sample. What the treatment or condition label conveys for this sample: allogeneic hematopoietic cell transplantation with graft depleted of TCRalphabeta T cells and CD19 B cells.

The sequencing here drew on PBMCs, mostly from graft donor cells, taken 360 days after TCRalphabeta/CD19-depleted stem cell transplant. These receptors came from a boy younger than two who had a stem cell transplant for SCID, so the T cells may come from the graft donor.

V is TRBV29-1 and J is TRBJ2-3, with TRBD1 matching 9 bases. The CDR3 consists of 12 residues. Germline V gives CDR1 SQVTM, CDR2 ANQGSEA. Trimming removed 7 bases from V and 9 bases from J; junction bases left unmatched: 8. The CDR3 spells CSDRTGDLTQYF. DNA for the CDR3: TGCAGCGACCGGACAGGGGACCTCACGCAGTATTTT.

In this sample, this clonotype turned up a few times. The V call is TRBV29-1, the J call TRBJ2-7, with 9 bases lining up with TRBD1. Germline values: CDR1 SQVTM, CDR2 ANQGSEA. The CDR3 loop spans 12 amino acids. With V trimmed by 5 bases and J by 6 bases, 5 bases remained unmatched. The CDR3 here is CSVPGQGSEQYF. CDR3 sequence (DNA): TGCAGCGTTCCGGGACAGGGAAGCGAGCAGTACTTC.

V is TRBV5-1 and J is TRBJ2-7, with 9 bases fitting TRBD1. The CDR3 is 19 amino acids. Germline trimming cut 5 bases from V and 1 base from J; bases unmatched to any gene: 19. Germline V gene sequence: CDR1 SGHRS, CDR2 YFSETQ. The CDR3 region is CASSRRDRDYPSSSYEQYF. CDR3 sequence (DNA): TGCGCCAGCAGTCGCCGGGACAGGGATTATCCATCGTCGTCCTACGAGCAGTACTTC.